The 32 T cell receptor beta chains listed next were all sequenced from one sample in a study of vaccination and CD4 T cells after COVID-19 (dated by TCRdb to 2021 to 2024). Receptors were amplified or captured by PCR. Sequenced on an Illumina iSeq 100. DNA from cultured CD4+ T cells underwent TCR sequencing with the Oncomine TCR Beta short-read assay at the Johns Hopkins FTIC core. The public sequencing data were trimmed at Q25 with fastp and processed into clonotypes with MiXCR by TCRdb, which kept only in-frame beta chains. For every CDR3 protein sequence, its rows merge into one entry that carries the most common genes and DNA. This sample holds about 20,000 distinct CDR3 sequences; 55% were observed only once. Of the sample, around 16% falls within the top ten clones. Which antigens these TCRs recognize remains unknown. Explained via the paper, the treatment or condition label denotes: approximately nine-day PBMC culture with coronavirus spike peptide pools or control peptides (ViraFEST assay).

The sample was CD4+ T cells from blood, cultured in vitro. These TCRs come from a human donor who had recovered from COVID-19.

V usage is TRBV28 and J usage is TRBJ1-1; D remains unclear. The CDR3 spans 16 residues. The V end lost 7 bases, the J end lost 3 bases, and 21 bases lay between the germline ends. In germline, CDR1 is MDHEN, CDR2 SYDVKM. The CDR3 spells CASINSKRLVYTEAFF. CDR3 coding DNA: TGTGCCAGCATCAATAGCAAGCGTTTGGTGTACACTGAAGCTTTCTTT.

J is TRBJ2-2 and V is TRBV27, with 8 bases matching TRBD2. V lost 8 bases and J lost 4; bases outside the gene matches: 12. Germline values: CDR1 MNHEY, CDR2 SMNVEV (reference sequence). The CDR3 totals 16 residues. The CDR3 loop reads CASFIHGLAGTGELFF. CDR3 DNA sequence: TGTGCCAGCTTTATTCATGGCCTAGCGGGCACCGGGGAGCTGTTTTTT.

This rearrangement joins TRBV10-3 to TRBJ2-2, with 10 bases fitting TRBD1. CDR1 ENHRY and CDR2 SYGVKD come from the germline V gene. CDR3 length equals 18 residues. Trimming removed 4 bases from V and 5 bases from J; junction bases left unmatched: 13. CDR3 DNA sequence: TGTGCCATCAGTGTACGATCCCTGACAGGGGGCAATACCGGGGAGCTGTTTTTT. It translates to CAISVRSLTGGNTGELFF.

This sequence joins TRBV10-3 and TRBJ2-7, with TRBD1 identical over 9 bases. J was trimmed by 7 bases and V by 10 bases; bases with no gene match: 8. This CDR3 contains 12 residues. Per germline, CDR1 ENHRY and CDR2 SYGVKD. The CDR3 reads CATGTGKSEQYF. For the CDR3, the DNA is TGTGCCACCGGGACAGGGAAGTCGGAGCAGTACTTC.

This clonotype was detected a few times. J is TRBJ2-7 and V is TRBV4-1, with a possible D match to TRBD2 (7 bases). The V end lost 0 bases, the J end lost 1 base, and 22 bases lay between the germline ends. Germline values: CDR1 MGHRA, CDR2 YSYEKL. This CDR3 has 19 residues. The CDR3 loop is CASSQESLRWGGGSYEQYF. CDR3 coding DNA: TGCGCCAGCAGCCAAGAGTCCCTACGGTGGGGGGGCGGGTCCTACGAGCAGTACTTC.

Note on this clonotype: The junction shows a germline mismatch at one end, possibly a read error. V gene TRBV12-3 or TRBV12-4 combines with J gene TRBJ2-7; the D is unclear. The CDR3 contains 14 residues. CDR3 bases: TGTGCCAGCAGTTTAGCGGAAGGGTCCTCCGAGCAGTACTTC. Its translation: CASSLAEGSSEQYF.

V and J are TRBV7-2 and TRBJ1-2; 7 bases are shared with TRBD1. The trim removed 4 bases at V and 4 bases at J, leaving 6 bases unmatched. Germline V gene data show CDR1 as SGHTA and CDR2 as FQGNSA. The CDR3 sequence is 14 residues long. Here the CDR3 reads CASSSTGRSYGYTF. CDR3 sequence (DNA): TGTGCCAGCAGCTCGACAGGGCGAAGCTATGGCTACACCTTC.

As concerns this clonotype: At one of its ends the junction is not consistent with the germline gene, which may arise from a read error. The genes are TRBV10-3 and TRBJ1-5; D ambiguous. Germline CDR1 and CDR2: ENHRY and SYGVKD. This CDR3 has 14 amino acids. The CDR3 reads CATSIGPINQPQHF. The CDR3 DNA is TGTGCCACCAGTATAGGACCGATCAATCAGCCCCAGCATTTT.

The CDR3 DNA reads as TGTGCCAGTAGTATCGAAGGGGCAGCTAATTCACCCCTCCACTTT. Translation gives CASSIEGAANSPLHF. The chain recombines TRBV19 with TRBJ1-6; possible D gene TRBD1, 5 bases. With 3 bases removed from V and 6 bases from J, the gap between germline ends came to 12 bases. CDR1 LNHDA and CDR2 SQIVND come from the germline V gene (reference sequence). The CDR3 runs to 15 residues.

This clonotype came up a few times. This chain uses TRBV20-1 with TRBJ2-3, with 9 bases identical to TRBD1. Per the germline V gene, CDR1 is DFQATT and CDR2 is SNEGSKA (reference sequence). The length of the CDR3 is 13 residues. The V segment lost 8 bases and the J segment 8 bases; nucleotides outside the gene matches: 11. The CDR3 DNA reads as TGCAGTCCCCGGGACAGGGCTCGGGGTACGCAGTATTTT. Translated: CSPRDRARGTQYF.

This clonotype was seen only a few times. The genes are TRBV6-1 and TRBJ1-6, with D possibly being TRBD1 (5 bases). The germline V and J ends were trimmed by 6 bases and 6 bases, with 12 bases remaining between them. The length of the CDR3 is 14 residues. Germline CDR1 MNHNS, CDR2 SASEGT. The CDR3 DNA is TGTGCCAGCAGGCGAGACAGCCTTAATTCACCCCTCCACTTT. Encoded protein: CASRRDSLNSPLHF.

This clonotype has only a few counts. Germline is not matched at one junction end, which may reflect a read error. The chain employs TRBV4-2 and TRBJ2-1; the D is unclear. The CDR3 contains 12 residues. The germline V gene has CDR1 LGHNA and CDR2 YNFKEQ. The CDR3 loop reads CASSQDLNEQFF. In nucleotides, the CDR3 is TGTGCCAGCAGCCAAGACTTGAATGAGCAGTTCTTT.

This clonotype was seen a few times. The chain uses TRBV7-8 and TRBJ2-3; 8 nucleotides align to TRBD1. Germline V gene data show CDR1 as SGHVS and CDR2 as FQNEAQ. The CDR3 spans 15 residues. V dropped 0 bases and J dropped 8; count of bases not matched to a gene: 7. In DNA, the CDR3 is TGTGCCAGCAGCTTAGCCGGGACAGGTTGGGGTACGCAGTATTTT. Amino acid sequence: CASSLAGTGWGTQYF.

The chain carries TRBV10-3 and TRBJ2-3, with 8 bases fitting TRBD2. J lost 1 base, V lost 9 bases, and 9 bases had no gene match. This CDR3 has 15 residues. Germline CDR1 and CDR2: ENHRY and SYGVKD. CDR3: CAIRKELAGTDTQYF. CDR3 bases: TGTGCCATTAGGAAGGAACTAGCGGGCACAGATACGCAGTATTTT.

In its sample, this clonotype ranks as medium-sized. This chain connects TRBV10-2 to TRBJ1-2; no reliable D call. The CDR3 totals 12 residues. In germline, CDR1 is WSHSY, CDR2 SAAADI. Trimming removed 9 bases from V and 3 bases from J, with 11 bases in between. CDR3 residues: CASKAGDYGYTF. CDR3 nucleotides: TGCGCCAGTAAAGCGGGCGACTATGGCTACACCTTC.

Points on this clonotype: At one of its ends the junction is not consistent with the germline gene, which may arise from a read error. The chain recombines TRBV19 with TRBJ1-5, with 10 bases lining up with TRBD1. CDR3 length: 15 amino acids. Germline-derived CDR1 and CDR2 are LNHDA and SQIVND (reference sequence). CDR3 in amino acids: CASRPGQGINQPRHF. CDR3 coding DNA: TGTGCCAGTAGACCGGGACAGGGGATCAATCAGCCCCGGCATTTT.

This clonotype appeared a few times. The J gene is TRBJ2-3, the V gene TRBV7-2; D not resolved. Trimming took 4 bases from V and 7 from J, leaving 9 bases between them. This CDR3 region has 12 residues. In germline, CDR1 is SGHTA, CDR2 FQGNSA. CDR3 coding DNA: TGTGCCAGCAGCTCCAGCCCCTATACGCAGTATTTT. It codes for CASSSSPYTQYF.

This chain links TRBV11-2 with TRBJ1-5; TRBD1 might be the D (5 bases). Germline V gene sequence: CDR1 SGHAT, CDR2 FQNNGV. This CDR3 region has 12 residues. V lost 5 bases to trimming and J lost 12 bases, with 14 bases between them. The CDR3 DNA reads as TGTGCCAGCAGCAACCGGGACCTACTCCAGCATTTT. Protein sequence: CASSNRDLLQHF.

The CDR3 is CSARDRGLGNIQYF. The CDR3 DNA is TGCAGTGCTAGAGATCGGGGATTAGGAAACATTCAGTACTTC. V gene TRBV20-1 combines with J gene TRBJ2-4; D may be TRBD2 (5 bases). Trimming stripped 0 bases from V and 6 bases from J, with 12 bases between. The germline V gene encodes CDR1 DFQATT and CDR2 SNEGSKA (reference sequence). The CDR3 contains 14 residues.

The table lists this clonotype with a few counts. The chain joins TRBV6-1 to TRBJ1-2, with unresolved D. This CDR3 comprises 13 residues. Germline assignment: CDR1 MNHNS and CDR2 SASEGT. Trimming removed 5 bases from V and 5 bases from J, with 12 bases in between. The CDR3 region is CASSPQDLYGYTF. CDR3 in DNA: TGTGCCAGCAGTCCCCAGGACCTTTATGGCTACACCTTC.

This clonotype was picked up a small number of times. The CDR3: CSARSFGSGANTGELFF. The CDR3 bases are TGCAGTGCTAGGTCGTTCGGGAGCGGGGCGAACACCGGGGAGCTGTTTTTT. The chain carries TRBV20-1 and TRBJ2-2; 7 positions agree with TRBD2. Germline values: CDR1 DFQATT, CDR2 SNEGSKA (reference sequence). The CDR3 covers 17 residues. The ends lost 3 bases at V and 0 bases at J; junction bases unmatched: 10.

CDR3 coding DNA: TGTGCCTACCGACCAGGGTCTTTGGGGGAGCTGTTTTTT. This gives the protein CAYRPGSLGELFF. J is TRBJ2-2 and V is TRBV30; a weak D match, TRBD1 (5 bases). Germline V gives CDR1 GTSNPN, CDR2 SVGIG (reference sequence). V was clipped by 7 bases and J by 8 bases, with 17 bases between them. The CDR3 has 13 residues.

This clonotype has just a few counts. The chain uses TRBV20-1 and TRBJ2-2; 10 bases match TRBD2. The V and J ends lost 2 bases and 6 bases, in that order; junction bases with no gene match: 0. Germline V gives CDR1 DFQATT, CDR2 SNEGSKA (reference sequence). This CDR3 has 13 amino acids. The CDR3 reads CSARLAGAGELFF. CDR3 DNA: TGCAGTGCTAGACTAGCGGGAGCCGGGGAGCTGTTTTTT.

The gene calls are TRBV7-8 and TRBJ2-1; 7 bases map to TRBD1. This CDR3 has 18 amino acids. The J segment lost 8 bases and the V segment lost 2 bases, leaving 18 bases of the junction unmatched. Germline V gives CDR1 SGHVS, CDR2 FQNEAQ. The CDR3: CASSLSRRQTGARDEQFF. CDR3 in DNA: TGTGCCAGCAGCTTATCAAGGAGGCAAACAGGGGCTCGGGATGAGCAGTTCTTC.

This chain joins TRBV20-1 and TRBJ1-5; no firm D call. Trimming removed 6 bases from V and 10 bases from J, with 10 bases in between. Germline assignment: CDR1 DFQATT and CDR2 SNEGSKA (reference sequence). This CDR3 is 10 amino acids long. CDR3 protein: CSARPEPQHF. CDR3 DNA: TGCAGTGCCCGACCCGAACCCCAGCATTTT.

This clonotype appeared a few times. V gene TRBV20-1 combines with J gene TRBJ1-2, with a tentative D call TRBD1 (5 bases). Germline assignment: CDR1 DFQATT and CDR2 SNEGSKA (reference sequence). This CDR3 has 14 residues. V gave up 3 bases and J gave up 6 bases, with 17 bases separating them. The CDR3 region has the DNA TGCAGTGCTAGGGAAGCCGGGACCTTACATGGCTACACCTTC. This codes for CSAREAGTLHGYTF.

This chain joins TRBV7-9 and TRBJ2-2; D is unclear. Germline-derived CDR1 and CDR2 are SEHNR and FQNEAQ (reference sequence). This CDR3 is built from 12 residues. The V gene lost 6 bases and the J gene lost 2 bases, with 4 bases spanning the gap. DNA for the CDR3: TGTGCCAGCAGTTCAAACACCGGGGAGCTGTTTTTT. Its protein product is CASSSNTGELFF.

This chain uses TRBV7-2 with TRBJ1-1; D gene ambiguous. Germline CDR1 and CDR2: SGHTA and FQGNSA. V was shortened by 5 bases and J by 11 bases, with 21 bases between the two germline ends. This CDR3 region has 14 residues. DNA for the CDR3: TGTGCCAGCAGCGATAGGACGGCCCGGCACAACGCTTTCTTT. Its translation: CASSDRTARHNAFF.

The J gene is TRBJ2-3, the V gene TRBV5-1; TRBD2 matches 14 bases. Germline values: CDR1 SGHRS, CDR2 YFSETQ. The CDR3 consists of 18 residues. V lost 2 bases and J lost 0; bases outside the gene matches: 5. Here the CDR3 reads CASSFGLAGGVSTDTQYF. Written as DNA, the CDR3 is TGCGCCAGCAGCTTTGGACTAGCGGGGGGTGTGAGCACAGATACGCAGTATTTT.

The table lists this clonotype with a few counts. The chain couples TRBV27 to TRBJ2-6, with unresolved D. The germline V gene encodes CDR1 MNHEY and CDR2 SMNVEV (reference sequence). This CDR3 contains 14 residues. Trimming cost V 6 bases and J 0 bases, with 6 bases left between them. CDR3 DNA sequence: TGTGCCAGCAGACGTAGCTCTGGGGCCAACGTCCTGACTTTC. This sequence encodes CASRRSSGANVLTF.

This rearrangement joins TRBV20-1 to TRBJ1-5, with D unclear. V lost 8 bases to trimming and J lost 5 bases, with 13 bases between them. CDR1 and CDR2 (germline): DFQATT, SNEGSKA (reference sequence). CDR3 size: 12 residues. DNA for the CDR3: TGCAGTCCGCAGCCGGGCCATCAGCCCCAGCATTTT. Translating it yields CSPQPGHQPQHF.

This chain uses TRBV20-1 with TRBJ2-7, with 9 positions matching TRBD2. Germline values: CDR1 DFQATT, CDR2 SNEGSKA (reference sequence). V lost 0 bases, J lost 6 bases, and 6 bases stayed unmatched. The CDR3 extends over 14 amino acids. This CDR3 is CSARDLAGGAEQYF. CDR3 DNA: TGCAGTGCTAGAGACCTCGCGGGGGGGGCCGAGCAGTACTTC.